Listed below are T cell receptor beta chains from one sample, sequenced in a study of sequential checkpoint blockade in melanoma. The protocol was immunoSEQ multiplex PCR, while the TCRdb copy is restricted to in-frame clones and leaves out a portion. The sample shows about 12,000 clones, roughly 85% of them seen only once. The sample here was CD8+ T cells sorted from blood (inferred from file names), taken from a patient given nivolumab and ipilimumab in sequence. Receptors originate from a human donor with melanoma. Both conserved end residues are part of each CDR3.

CASSSGLEDEKLFF	TRBJ1-4	TRBV6-5
CASSLGTEIFFGELFF	TRBJ2-2	TRBV5-6
CATSLRQGPQIEQYF	TRBJ2-7	TRBV15
CATHRDMNTEAFF	TRBJ1-1	TRBV15
CASSLELDTGELFF	TRBJ2-2	TRBV7-9
CASSIGSGVHEQYF	TRBJ2-7	TRBV19
CASSSRGHYEQYF	TRBJ2-7	TRBV19
CASSLATGTGEQYF	TRBJ2-7	TRBV7-9
CASSLTLDRAGANVLTF	TRBJ2-6	TRBV7-9
CASSQDPGSYNEQFF	TRBJ2-1	TRBV4-3
CASSWSGQGYTEAFF	TRBJ1-1	TRBV19
CASRLAGTVEQYF	TRBJ2-7	TRBV28
CASSIGTGGNQPQHF	TRBJ1-5	TRBV19
CASSLGLAVDTQYF	TRBJ2-3	TRBV13
CASSLGGAPYEQYF	TRBJ2-7	TRBV11-2
CASSDATLTAEAFF	TRBJ1-1	TRBV5-5